This T cell receptor beta chain was documented in a study of human T cells and chemical hapten exposure. Study at large: Each week of the roughly 23-week study, patients had diphenylcyclopropenone applied to the scalp. Small differences in pooled library volume mainly drove the variation in TCR yields per sample.

The library tagged individual cDNA molecules with unique molecular identifiers. TCRdb fed the RACE reads into MiXCR, producing one record per CDR3 protein. The sample yields about 140,000 distinct CDR3 sequences, about an eighth seen once. At least ten counts were recorded for this clonotype. The time point: patch test 2, 6 weeks after DPC sensitization. Treatment given: therapeutic diphenylcyclopropenone sensitization with weekly scalp DPC. The germline V gene has CDR1 MDHEN and CDR2 SYDVKM. This CDR3 comprises 11 residues. V was clipped by 6 bases and J by 2 bases, with 4 bases between them. The material sequenced was whole blood, taken in connection with sensitization to the hapten diphenylcyclopropenone (DPC). The clonotype was recovered from a woman in her forties or fifties with alopecia areata. Some clones in this sample may be carry-over from other donors' samples. The J gene is TRBJ2-5, the V gene TRBV28; no clear D gene. The CDR3 here is CASSTQETQYF. In nucleotides, the CDR3 is TGTGCCAGCAGCACTCAAGAGACCCAGTACTTC.